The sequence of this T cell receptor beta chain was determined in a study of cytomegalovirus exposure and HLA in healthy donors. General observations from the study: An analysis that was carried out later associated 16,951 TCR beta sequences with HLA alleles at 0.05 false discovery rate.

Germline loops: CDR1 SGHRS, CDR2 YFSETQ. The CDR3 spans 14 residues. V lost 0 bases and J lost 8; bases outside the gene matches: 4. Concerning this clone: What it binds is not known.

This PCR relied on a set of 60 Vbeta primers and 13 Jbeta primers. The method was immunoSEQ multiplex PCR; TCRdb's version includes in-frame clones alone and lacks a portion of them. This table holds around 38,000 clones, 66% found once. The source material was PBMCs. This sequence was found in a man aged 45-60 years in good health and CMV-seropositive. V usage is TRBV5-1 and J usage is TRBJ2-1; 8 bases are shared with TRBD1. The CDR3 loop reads CASSLADRDDEQFF. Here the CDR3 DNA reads TGCGCCAGCAGCTTGGCGGACAGGGATGATGAGCAGTTCTTC.